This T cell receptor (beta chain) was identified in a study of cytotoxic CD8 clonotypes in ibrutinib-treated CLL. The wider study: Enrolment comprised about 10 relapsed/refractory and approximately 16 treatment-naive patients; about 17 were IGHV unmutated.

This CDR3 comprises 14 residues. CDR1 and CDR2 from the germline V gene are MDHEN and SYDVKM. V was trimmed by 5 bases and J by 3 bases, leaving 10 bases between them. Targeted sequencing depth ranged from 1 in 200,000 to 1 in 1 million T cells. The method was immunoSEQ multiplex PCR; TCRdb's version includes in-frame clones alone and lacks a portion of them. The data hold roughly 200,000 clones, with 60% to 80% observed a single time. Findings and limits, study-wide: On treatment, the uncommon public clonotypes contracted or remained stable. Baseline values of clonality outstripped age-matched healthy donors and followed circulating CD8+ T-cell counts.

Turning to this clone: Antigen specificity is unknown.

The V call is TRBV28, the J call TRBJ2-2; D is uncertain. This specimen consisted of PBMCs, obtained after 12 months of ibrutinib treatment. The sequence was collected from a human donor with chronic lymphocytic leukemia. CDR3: CASSLDGYTGELFF. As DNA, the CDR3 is TGTGCCAGCAGTCTTGACGGGTACACCGGGGAGCTGTTTTTT.